These T cell receptor beta chains were read from a single sample in a study of blood T cell repertoires in COVID-19. Only in-frame clones appear in the TCRdb table, and some are missing; sequencing was by immunoSEQ multiplex PCR. The sample includes 40,000 to 55,000 clones, over 75% seen only once; the top ten take 25% to 35%. The sequenced sample was peripheral blood. The receptor source for this set is a woman aged 80 or over with acute or convalescent COVID-19. CDR3s include the opening cysteine and the closing phenylalanine or tryptophan. A D gene is named only where the DNA matches it firmly. Not all rows give a size; the values are once, few, many and, for expanded clones, a class.

D,V,J,size,CDR3,DNA
NA,TRBV28,TRBJ2-1,NA,CASSMTLVSYNEQFF,TGTGCCAGCAGCATGACTCTCGTGTCCTACAATGAGCAGTTCTTC
NA,TRBV20-1,TRBJ2-1,NA,CSASAAGRYNEQFF,TGCAGTGCTAGTGCGGCAGGCCGCTACAATGAGCAGTTCTTC
TRBD2,TRBV18,TRBJ2-1,NA,CASSRREVGNEQFF,TGTGCCAGCTCCCGGCGGGAGGTTGGGAATGAGCAGTTCTTC
NA,TRBV11-2,TRBJ2-5,NA,CASSRSGLQETQYF,TGTGCCAGCAGCCGATCAGGGCTCCAAGAGACCCAGTACTTC
TRBD1,TRBV12-3/TRBV12-4,TRBJ1-5,NA,CASSLDRNQPQHF,TGTGCCAGCAGTTTGGACAGGAATCAGCCCCAGCATTTT
TRBD2,TRBV10-2,TRBJ2-1,once,CASSARTSGMNNEQFF,TGCGCCAGCAGCGCTCGGACTAGCGGGATGAACAATGAGCAGTTCTTC
TRBD1,TRBV6-2/TRBV6-3,TRBJ2-5,once,CASSWDRDRQLTQETQYF,TGTGCCAGCAGTTGGGACAGGGACAGACAACTTACACAAGAGACCCAGTACTTC
TRBD2,TRBV2,TRBJ2-5,NA,CASRSLAGGETQYF,TGTGCCAGCAGGTCTCTAGCGGGGGGAGAGACCCAGTACTTC
TRBD2,TRBV10-1,TRBJ2-3,once,CASSDTGGPDTQYF,TGCGCCAGCAGTGATACGGGAGGGCCAGATACGCAGTATTTT
NA,TRBV5-1,TRBJ1-2,NA,CASSLGTANYGYTF,TGCGCCAGCAGCTTGGGAACGGCTAACTATGGCTACACCTTC
NA,TRBV5-1,TRBJ2-1,NA,CASSMSGDAYNEQFF,TGCGCCAGCAGCATGAGCGGAGACGCTTACAATGAGCAGTTCTTC
TRBD2,TRBV7-9,TRBJ2-1,NA,CASTQSPGLASFSYNEQFF,TGTGCCAGCACCCAATCACCGGGACTAGCGAGTTTCTCCTACAATGAGCAGTTCTTC
NA,TRBV30,TRBJ2-3,NA,CAWSEGGVRADTQYF,TGTGCCTGGAGTGAGGGAGGAGTGAGGGCAGATACGCAGTATTTT
TRBD1,TRBV7-2,TRBJ2-5,NA,CASSRDRGPETQYF,TGTGCCAGCAGCAGGGACAGGGGGCCGGAGACCCAGTACTTC
NA,TRBV7-7,TRBJ2-5,NA,CASSPGGTRQETQYF,TGTGCCAGCAGCCCAGGGGGGACTAGGCAAGAGACCCAGTACTTC